The rows below give T cell receptor beta chains drawn from one sample of a study of blood T cell repertoires in COVID-19. The table came from immunoSEQ multiplex PCR; TCRdb's copy has only in-frame clones and leaves some out. The sample contains 130,000 or so clones, over 80% of which appear only once. Sequenced sample: peripheral blood. Receptors were obtained from a human donor in a cohort sampled during active COVID-19. Each CDR3 is given with its conserved first and last residue. The order of the fields is D gene, clone size, J gene, V gene, CDR3 protein, CDR3 DNA. The D gene is left open where the match is weak. Some rows mark clone size as missing; the rest say once, few, many or name a class of expanded clone.

. | . | TRBJ1-6 | TRBV3-1/TRBV3-2 | CASSQQGGTLHF | TGTGCCAGCAGCCAACAGGGTGGGACCCTCCACTTT
. | . | TRBJ2-7 | TRBV19 | CASSIDRGISYEQYF | TGTGCCAGTAGTATAGACAGGGGAATTTCCTACGAGCAGTACTTC
TRBD2 | . | TRBJ2-1 | TRBV7-3 | CASSSSGRANEQFF | TGTGCCAGCAGCTCTAGCGGGAGGGCAAATGAGCAGTTCTTC
TRBD1 | . | TRBJ1-2 | TRBV25-1 | CASSDPGQDYGYTF | TGTGCCAGCAGTGATCCGGGACAGGACTATGGCTACACCTTC
. | few | TRBJ1-3 | TRBV6-5 | CASTRGASGNTIYF | TGTGCCAGCACTCGTGGGGCCTCTGGAAACACCATATATTTT
. | . | TRBJ1-2 | TRBV29-1 | CSVQADLKSYTF | TGCAGCGTTCAAGCCGACTTGAAAAGCTACACCTTC
TRBD1 | once | TRBJ2-1 | TRBV30 | CAWRTGAGLGEQFF | TGTGCCTGGCGTACAGGGGCTGGTTTGGGTGAGCAGTTCTTC
. | . | TRBJ1-1 | TRBV3-1/TRBV3-2 | CASSPGHNTEAFF | TGTGCCAGCAGCCCGGGACATAACACTGAAGCTTTCTTT
TRBD1 | . | TRBJ2-5 | TRBV19 | CASSLNQQGAQTQYF | TGTGCCAGTAGTCTGAACCAACAGGGGGCACAGACCCAGTACTTC
TRBD1 | . | TRBJ1-2 | TRBV30 | CAWSVGTGTGYTF | TGTGCCTGGAGTGTCGGGACAGGGACTGGCTACACCTTC
. | . | TRBJ1-5 | TRBV4-3 | CASSQDLGGSQPQHF | TGCGCCAGCAGCCAAGATCTCGGGGGTAGTCAGCCCCAGCATTTT
TRBD1 | . | TRBJ1-1 | TRBV6-2/TRBV6-3 | CASSYSGQGGEAFF | TGTGCCAGCAGTTACTCGGGACAGGGTGGTGAAGCTTTCTTT
TRBD2 | . | TRBJ2-3 | TRBV3-1/TRBV3-2 | CASSGTSGRARDTQYF | TGTGCCAGCAGCGGGACTAGCGGGAGGGCACGGGATACGCAGTATTTT
TRBD2 | few | TRBJ2-7 | TRBV5-5 | CASTPVAGDYEQYF | TGTGCCAGCACCCCGGTCGCGGGAGACTACGAGCAGTACTTC
. | . | TRBJ1-5 | TRBV28 | CASSPTGWSNQPQHF | TGTGCCAGCAGTCCGACTGGGTGGAGCAATCAGCCCCAGCATTTT
TRBD1 | . | TRBJ2-1 | TRBV2 | CASSVQGASYEQFF | TGTGCCAGCAGTGTCCAGGGGGCATCGTATGAGCAGTTCTTC
. | once | TRBJ2-7 | TRBV5-1 | CASSLIGPPSGSYEQYF | TGCGCCAGCAGCTTGATCGGCCCCCCATCAGGAAGTTACGAGCAGTACTTC
TRBD1 | . | TRBJ2-1 | TRBV30 | CAWSVGDRVRAFF | TGTGCCTGGAGTGTTGGGGACAGGGTACGTGCGTTCTTC
. | . | TRBJ1-1 | TRBV7-9 | CASSLHLEIAEAFF | TGTGCCAGCAGCTTACACCTGGAGATAGCTGAAGCTTTCTTT
. | . | TRBJ1-1 | TRBV7-2 | CASSLRGIAEAFF | TGTGCCAGCAGCTTAAGAGGGATCGCTGAAGCTTTCTTT
. | . | TRBJ2-2 | TRBV5-1 | CASSLRTDSNTGELFF | TGCGCCAGCAGCTTGAGGACAGACTCCAACACCGGGGAGCTGTTTTTT
TRBD2 | . | TRBJ2-3 | TRBV19 | CASSQQPGLALDTQYF | TGTGCCAGTAGTCAACAACCGGGACTAGCTTTAGATACGCAGTATTTT
. | . | TRBJ2-3 | TRBV6-2/TRBV6-3 | CASSYGASLFPDTQYF | TGTGCCAGCAGTTACGGCGCTAGCCTGTTCCCAGATACGCAGTATTTT
. | few | TRBJ2-1 | TRBV4-1 | CASSPKVERNEQFF | TGCGCCAGCAGCCCAAAGGTAGAGCGGAATGAGCAGTTCTTC